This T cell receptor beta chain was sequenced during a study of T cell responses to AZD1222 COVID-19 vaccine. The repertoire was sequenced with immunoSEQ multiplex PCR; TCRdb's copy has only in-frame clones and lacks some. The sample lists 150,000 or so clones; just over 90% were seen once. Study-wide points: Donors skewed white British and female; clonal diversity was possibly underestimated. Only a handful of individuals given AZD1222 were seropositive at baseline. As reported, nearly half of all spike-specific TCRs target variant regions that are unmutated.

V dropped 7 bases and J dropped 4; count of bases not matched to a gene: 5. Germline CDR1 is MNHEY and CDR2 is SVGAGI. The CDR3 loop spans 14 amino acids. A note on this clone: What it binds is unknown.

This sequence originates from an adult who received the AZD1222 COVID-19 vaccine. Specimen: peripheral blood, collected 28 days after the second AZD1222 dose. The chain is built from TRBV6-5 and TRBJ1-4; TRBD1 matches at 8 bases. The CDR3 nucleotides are TGTGCCAGCAACCTTGACAGGGGTAATGAAAAACTGTTTTTT. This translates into CASNLDRGNEKLFF.